Included here is one T cell receptor (beta chain) sequence, with context. CD8+ and CD4+ T cells from blood underwent TCR beta sequencing, which was carried out in a high-throughput format. The study used healthy donors as controls matched for age and sex. CD8+ and CD4+ T cells were negatively isolated; TEMRA cells were FACS-enriched. Germline V gene lookup returns CDR1 MNHNY and CDR2 SVGAGI (reference sequence). V was pared by 4 bases and J by 6 bases, with 9 bases between. There are 12 residues in the CDR3. Reverse transcription used about 0.45 to 1 ug RNA and random hexamers. The method of amplification for TCR beta CDR3 was immunoSEQ multiplex PCR, covering 54 Vbeta and 13 Jbeta. Each CDR3 protein is one row after TCRdb ran MiXCR on the immunoSEQ multiplex PCR reads. The table has about 22,000 distinct CDR3 sequences, about 92% seen once. This entry is derived from a study of CD8 T cells in Susac syndrome.

This clonotype was obtained from a human donor in good health. V usage is TRBV6-6 and J usage is TRBJ1-1; the D is unclear. The sample consisted of CD8+ T cells from PBMCs. The CDR3 protein is CASSLRGPEAFF. CDR3 coding DNA: TGTGCCAGCAGTTTACGGGGTCCTGAAGCTTTCTTT.